This entry is about one TCR beta chain. The antigen is not known. The data were obtained in a study of T cell responses to AZD1222 COVID-19 vaccine. Findings and caveats of the study: Nearly half of unique spike-specific TCRs reportedly avoided B.1.351 and B.1.1.7 mutated regions. Baseline serostatus was positive in only six AZD1222 recipients.

TCRdb keeps only in-frame clones here, not all; method: immunoSEQ multiplex PCR. The sample holds over 85,000 clones, about 88% seen once. The CDR3 loop spans 11 amino acids. Per the germline V gene, CDR1 is SNHLY and CDR2 is FYNNEI. V was cut by 7 bases and J by 4 bases, with 7 bases left in between. The sequence derives from an adult who received the AZD1222 COVID-19 vaccine. This chain connects TRBV2 to TRBJ1-2; D may be TRBD1 (5 bases). Sample: peripheral blood, taken 28 days after the second AZD1222 dose. The CDR3 region is CASTGIYGYTF. For the CDR3, the DNA is TGTGCCAGCACAGGGATCTATGGCTACACCTTC.